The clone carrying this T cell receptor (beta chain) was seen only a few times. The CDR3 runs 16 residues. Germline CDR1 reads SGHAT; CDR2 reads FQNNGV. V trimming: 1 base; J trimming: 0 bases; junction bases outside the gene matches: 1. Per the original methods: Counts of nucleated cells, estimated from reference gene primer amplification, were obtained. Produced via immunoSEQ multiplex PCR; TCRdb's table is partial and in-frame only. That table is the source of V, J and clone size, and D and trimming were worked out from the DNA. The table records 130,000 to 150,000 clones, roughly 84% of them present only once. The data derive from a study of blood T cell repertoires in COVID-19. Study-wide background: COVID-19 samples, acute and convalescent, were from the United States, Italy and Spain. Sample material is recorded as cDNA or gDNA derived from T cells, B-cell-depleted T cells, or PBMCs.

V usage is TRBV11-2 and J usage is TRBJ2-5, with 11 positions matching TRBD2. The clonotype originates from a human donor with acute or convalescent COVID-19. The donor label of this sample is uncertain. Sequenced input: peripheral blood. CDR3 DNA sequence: TGTGCCAGCAGCTTAGTAGCGGGGGGGTACCAAGAGACCCAGTACTTC. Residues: CASSLVAGGYQETQYF.